Detailed here is one T cell receptor (beta chain). Its target is unknown. This specimen belongs to a study of lung T cells in sarcoidosis with Löfgren's syndrome. For the study at large: Löfgren's syndrome patients were the main repertoire analysis focus.

Germline V gene lookup returns CDR1 SGHTA and CDR2 FQGNSA. The CDR3 length is 16 residues. V was cut by 5 bases and J by 1 base, with 17 bases left in between. One entry per CDR3 protein, called by TCRdb with MiXCR from the reads. The table lists 60,000 to 65,000 distinct CDR3 sequences, about 20% of them singletons. Findings and caveats of the study: Shared TRAV12-1 and TRBV2 CDR3 motifs were reported across several patients. TRAV12-1 preferentially paired with TRBV2, with homologous CDR3s. Löfgren's syndrome patients reportedly showed greatest TRAV12-1 and TRBV2 expansion versus controls.

Source material: CD4+ T cells from PBMCs. This clonotype originated in a human donor with sarcoidosis (Löfgren's syndrome or another form), or a control subject (not recorded which). The chain links TRBV7-2 to TRBJ2-5, with D possibly matching TRBD1 (7 bases). This chain's CDR3 is CASSRSTGRLQETQYF. CDR3 in DNA: TGTGCCAGCAGCCGATCGACAGGGAGGCTCCAAGAGACCCAGTACTTC.